This T cell receptor (beta chain) was recovered during a study of Ad26.COV2.S vaccination and SARS-CoV-2 variants. Assay: immunoSEQ multiplex PCR; the TCRdb copy retains only in-frame clones and omits some. The repertoire holds approximately 420,000 clones, roughly nine tenths seen once, with about 3.6% in the top ten. Regarding treatment: over 15 received Ad26.COV2.S at low or high dose, single or two shots; about five received placebo; per-sample allocation not given. At day 63 after the first vaccine or placebo injection, samples were drawn. V lost 2 bases and J lost 6, with 13 bases in between. The CDR3 is 15 amino acids. Germline values: CDR1 MNHEY, CDR2 SMNVEV (reference sequence).

The sequence was collected from a person between 18 and 60 years old who received the Ad26.COV2.S COVID-19 vaccine or a placebo. V usage is TRBV27 and J usage is TRBJ2-2, with a tentative D call TRBD1 (6 bases). Sequenced material: peripheral blood, taken in a trial of Ad26.COV2.S vaccine versus placebo. CDR3 DNA sequence: TGTGCCAGCAGTTTAATAGGGGGTGAGGCCGGGGAGCTGTTTTTT. Protein: CASSLIGGEAGELFF.